This TCR beta chain stems from a study of OX40 agonist ivuxolimab in advanced cancers. Study-level information: In this cohort, patients received ivuxolimab, an agonistic anti-OX40 (CD134) antibody. Partial response was recorded in three patients: one hepatocellular carcinoma and two cutaneous melanoma cases.

Generated by immunoSEQ multiplex PCR, the TCRdb table keeps only in-frame clones and is missing some. The sample lists roughly 53,000 clones; roughly 80% were seen once. Notes on this clone: Its target is unknown.

Regarding the study as a whole: On average, CD8+ T cells had more expanded clones than CD4+.

Exclusion of a patient followed from autoimmune disease history or systemic immunosuppression. V gave up 3 bases and J gave up 4 bases, with 10 bases separating them. The V gene's germline CDR1 is MNHNY and CDR2 SVGAGI (reference sequence). The CDR3 extends over 13 amino acids. The V gene is TRBV6-6, the J gene TRBJ2-7, with a weak D call TRBD2 (5 bases). The material sequenced was CD4+ or CD8+ T cells sorted from blood, taken in a trial of the OX40 agonist ivuxolimab. This clonotype was obtained from an adult with an advanced solid tumor such as melanoma, head and neck, liver or kidney cancer. DNA for the CDR3: TGTGCCAGCAGTTATACGGGAATTTACGAGCAGTACTTC. Translating it yields CASSYTGIYEQYF.